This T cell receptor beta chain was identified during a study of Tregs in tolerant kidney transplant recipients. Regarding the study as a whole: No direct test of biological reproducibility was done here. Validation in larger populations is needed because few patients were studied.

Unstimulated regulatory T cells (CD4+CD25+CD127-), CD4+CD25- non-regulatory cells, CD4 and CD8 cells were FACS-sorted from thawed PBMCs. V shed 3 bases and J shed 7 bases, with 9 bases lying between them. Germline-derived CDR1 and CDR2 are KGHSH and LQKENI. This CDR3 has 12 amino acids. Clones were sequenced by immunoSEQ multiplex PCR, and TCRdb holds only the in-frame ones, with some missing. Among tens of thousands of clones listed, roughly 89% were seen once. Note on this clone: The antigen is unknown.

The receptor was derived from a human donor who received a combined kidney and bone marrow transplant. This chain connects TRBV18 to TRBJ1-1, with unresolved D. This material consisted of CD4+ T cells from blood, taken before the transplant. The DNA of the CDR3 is TGTGCCAGCTCACCGCAAAGGAGTGAAGCTTTCTTT. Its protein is CASSPQRSEAFF.